Listed below are T cell receptor beta chains from one sample, sequenced in a study of shared clonotypes between healthy human individuals. The protocol was immunoSEQ multiplex PCR, while the TCRdb copy is restricted to in-frame clones and leaves out a portion. This table holds roughly 1 million clones, around 75% found once. Sequenced input: memory CD4+ T cells sorted from blood. The receptor source for this set is a man aged 18 to 29 in good health. The CDR3 runs from the conserved cysteine through the conserved F or W. Each record gives: CDR3 protein, V gene.

cdr3_aa: CASSEGRTPSSTDTQYF
v_call: TRBV2

cdr3_aa: CASSQTTLNSPLHF
v_call: TRBV4-1

cdr3_aa: CASSLVPSPETYEQYF
v_call: TRBV5-1

cdr3_aa: CASTRPTVAGVETQYF
v_call: TRBV7-9

cdr3_aa: CASSSLAGGSSYEQYF
v_call: TRBV6-5

cdr3_aa: CASSPGRAPSGGYTF
v_call: TRBV7-9

cdr3_aa: CASSLVDRSNTGELFF
v_call: TRBV7-7

cdr3_aa: CASSSGTGIRGVAFF
v_call: TRBV5-1

cdr3_aa: CASIARSPNPNTGELFF
v_call: TRBV5-6

cdr3_aa: CASSPVSYNEQFF
v_call: TRBV18

cdr3_aa: CASSQDLTGREQFF
v_call: TRBV4-2

cdr3_aa: CASSRGGPLKGQYF
v_call: TRBV7-2

cdr3_aa: CASSRTNTGELFF
v_call: TRBV11-2

cdr3_aa: CASSSRSGRENSPLHF
v_call: TRBV7-2

cdr3_aa: CASSPAAGFGANVLTF
v_call: TRBV2

cdr3_aa: CASSMEALGAGNTIYF
v_call: TRBV19

cdr3_aa: CASSFIDGNTEAFF
v_call: TRBV5-1

cdr3_aa: CASSLDYSNTEAFF
v_call: TRBV5-4

cdr3_aa: CASSGGTSGVSYNEQFF
v_call: TRBV9

cdr3_aa: CASSEGGQGWTQYF
v_call: TRBV2

cdr3_aa: CASSLAGDLNEQYF
v_call: TRBV7-8

cdr3_aa: CASRPDRGGEQFF
v_call: TRBV2

cdr3_aa: CSTIGEKLFF
v_call: TRBV20-1

cdr3_aa: CASRLTENTEAFF
v_call: TRBV6-6

cdr3_aa: CASSSMTGQSNQPQHF
v_call: TRBV5-6

cdr3_aa: CASSQDQGNYGYTF
v_call: TRBV4-1

cdr3_aa: CASQQGVNEKLFF
v_call: TRBV10-3

cdr3_aa: CASSERGAHNSPLHF
v_call: TRBV6-1

cdr3_aa: CAVGGKRNTEAFF
v_call: TRBV6-5

cdr3_aa: CASRSSLGPAYEQYF
v_call: TRBV5-1

cdr3_aa: CASSASAGFGPDTQYF
v_call: TRBV25-1

cdr3_aa: CASSQRGETQYF
v_call: TRBV14

cdr3_aa: CSVGSSGYTDTQYF
v_call: TRBV29-1

cdr3_aa: CASSPLTRNTGELFF
v_call: TRBV7-9

cdr3_aa: CASSPDQSTGELFF
v_call: TRBV6-4

cdr3_aa: CASSQRSAYEQYF
v_call: TRBV14

cdr3_aa: CASSHPGLGNTIYF
v_call: TRBV4-1

cdr3_aa: CASSQEGPGSYEQYF
v_call: TRBV4-1

cdr3_aa: CASAQGGTDTQYF
v_call: TRBV2

cdr3_aa: CAWSVLASGGLPYEQYF
v_call: TRBV30

cdr3_aa: CASSYQQGGTEAFF
v_call: TRBV7-9

cdr3_aa: CASSPYRVYSETQYF
v_call: TRBV7-8

cdr3_aa: CASSLDTQETQYF
v_call: TRBV13

cdr3_aa: CASSTPLQGGLTEAFF
v_call: TRBV19

cdr3_aa: CASSVGFGANVLTF
v_call: TRBV7-3

cdr3_aa: CASSSGAGAILNEAFF
v_call: TRBV5-6

cdr3_aa: CASSYLGPDNEKLFF
v_call: TRBV6-6

cdr3_aa: CASSPRQYGRVGKTEAFF
v_call: TRBV18

cdr3_aa: CASSRTGTSGTETQYF
v_call: TRBV4-3

cdr3_aa: CASSEGEGGNPNQPQHF
v_call: TRBV9